The entry below gives a single TCR beta chain sequence along with its context. The method was immunoSEQ multiplex PCR; TCRdb's version includes in-frame clones alone and lacks a portion of them. Of approximately 33,000 clones in the sample, 75% to 95% were seen once. This specimen comes from a study of PD-1 and CTLA-4 blockade in melanoma. V was shortened by 4 bases and J by 1 base, with 8 bases between the two germline ends. This CDR3 region has 14 residues. Per the germline V gene, CDR1 is WSHSY and CDR2 is SAAADI. This receptor was identified in a human donor with melanoma. This chain uses TRBV10-2 with TRBJ1-5, with D hard to call. The sample here was CD8+ T cells from peripheral blood, taken from a patient given anti-PD-1 treatment. Here the CDR3 reads CASSVGRSNQPQHF. The DNA of the CDR3 is TGCGCCAGCAGTGTGGGCAGAAGCAATCAGCCCCAGCATTTT.